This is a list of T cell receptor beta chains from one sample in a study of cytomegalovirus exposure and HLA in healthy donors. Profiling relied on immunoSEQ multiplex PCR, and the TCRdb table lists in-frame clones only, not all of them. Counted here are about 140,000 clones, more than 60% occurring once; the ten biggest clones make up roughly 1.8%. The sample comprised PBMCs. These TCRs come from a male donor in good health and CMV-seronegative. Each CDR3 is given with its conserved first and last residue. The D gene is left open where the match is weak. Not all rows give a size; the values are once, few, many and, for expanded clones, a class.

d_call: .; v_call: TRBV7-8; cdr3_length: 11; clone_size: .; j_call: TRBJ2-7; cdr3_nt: TGTGCCAGCAGTCGCTCCTACGAGCAGTACTTC; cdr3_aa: CASSRSYEQYF
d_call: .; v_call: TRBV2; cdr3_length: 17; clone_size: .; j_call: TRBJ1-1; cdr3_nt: TGTGCCAGCAGTGTGACTTTCAGAGGATCTATGAACACTGAAGCTTTCTTT; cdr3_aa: CASSVTFRGSMNTEAFF
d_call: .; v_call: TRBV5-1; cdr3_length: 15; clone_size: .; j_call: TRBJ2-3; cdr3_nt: TGCGCCAGCAGCTTGCAGGGGTTCGGCACAGATACGCAGTATTTT; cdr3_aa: CASSLQGFGTDTQYF
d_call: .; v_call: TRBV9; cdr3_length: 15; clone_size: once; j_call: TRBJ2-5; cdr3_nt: TGTGCCAGCAGCGTAGCGGGAGCGGCCCAAGAGACCCAGTACTTC; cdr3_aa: CASSVAGAAQETQYF
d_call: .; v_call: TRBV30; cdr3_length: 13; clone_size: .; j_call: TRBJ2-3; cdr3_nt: TGTGCCTGGAGTGGAACTACCACAGATACGCAGTATTTT; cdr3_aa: CAWSGTTTDTQYF
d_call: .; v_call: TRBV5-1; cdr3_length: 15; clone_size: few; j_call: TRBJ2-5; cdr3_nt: TGCGCCAGCAGCATCCTAGGGGTGGCGGGGGAGACCCAGTACTTC; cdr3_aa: CASSILGVAGETQYF
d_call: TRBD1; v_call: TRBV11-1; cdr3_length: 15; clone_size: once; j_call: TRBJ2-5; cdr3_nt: TGTGCCAGCAGCCGCCGGGACAGAACTCAAGAGACCCAGTACTTC; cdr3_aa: CASSRRDRTQETQYF
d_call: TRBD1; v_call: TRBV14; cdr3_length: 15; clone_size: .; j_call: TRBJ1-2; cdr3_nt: TGTGCCAGCAGCCAAGAACCCCCTGACAGGGTCGGCTACACCTTC; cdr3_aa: CASSQEPPDRVGYTF
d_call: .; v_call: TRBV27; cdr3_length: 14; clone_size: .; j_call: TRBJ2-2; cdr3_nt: TGTGCCAGCATTGCCAGGGGAGACTCCGGGGAGCTGTTTTTT; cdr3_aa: CASIARGDSGELFF
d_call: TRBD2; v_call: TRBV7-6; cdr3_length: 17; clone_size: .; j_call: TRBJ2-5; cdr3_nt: TGTGCCAGCAGCTTAGTGAGCTTAGGTCTAGCGGGGGAGACCCAGTACTTC; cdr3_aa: CASSLVSLGLAGETQYF
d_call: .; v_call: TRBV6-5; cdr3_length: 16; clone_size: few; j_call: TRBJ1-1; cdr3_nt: TGTGCCTGCAGTTACTCGCCATTGGGGCGAGGTACTGAAGCTTTCTTT; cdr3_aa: CACSYSPLGRGTEAFF
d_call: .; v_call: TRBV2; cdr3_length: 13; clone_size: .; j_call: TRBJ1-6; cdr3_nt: TGTGCCAGCAGTGTAAACAGCTGGTCACCCCTCCACTTT; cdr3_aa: CASSVNSWSPLHF
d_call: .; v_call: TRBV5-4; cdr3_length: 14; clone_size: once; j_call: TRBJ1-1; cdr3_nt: TGTGCCAGCAGCTTGGTCGACAGGACCTCTGAAGCTTTCTTT; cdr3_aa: CASSLVDRTSEAFF
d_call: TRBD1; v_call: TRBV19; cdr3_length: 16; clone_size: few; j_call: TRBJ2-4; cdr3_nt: TGTGCCAGTAGCAGCCGACAGGGGTACAACAAAAACATTCAGTACTTC; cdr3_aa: CASSSRQGYNKNIQYF
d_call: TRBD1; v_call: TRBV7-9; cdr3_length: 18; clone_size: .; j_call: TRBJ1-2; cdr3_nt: TGTGCCAGCAGGTTCCCCAACCCGGGACAGGGAGGGAACTATGGCTACACCTTC; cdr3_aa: CASRFPNPGQGGNYGYTF
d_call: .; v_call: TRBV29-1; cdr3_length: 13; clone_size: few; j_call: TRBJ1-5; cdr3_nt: TGCAGCGTCACGATACAGGAAAATCAGCCCCAGCATTTT; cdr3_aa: CSVTIQENQPQHF
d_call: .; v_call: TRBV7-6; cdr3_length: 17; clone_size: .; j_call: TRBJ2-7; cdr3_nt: TGTGCCAGCAGCACCCCTAGGGACTTTCCATGGGCATACGAGCAGTACTTC; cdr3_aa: CASSTPRDFPWAYEQYF
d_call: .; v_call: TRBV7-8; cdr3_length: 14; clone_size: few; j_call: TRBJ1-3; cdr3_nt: TGTGCCAGCATGGCAGGGGATTGGGGAAACACCATATATTTT; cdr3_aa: CASMAGDWGNTIYF
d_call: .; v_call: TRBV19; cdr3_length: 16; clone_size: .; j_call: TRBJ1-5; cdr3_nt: TGTGCCAGTAGTATATCCCAGGGCCGGAGCAATCAGCCCCAGCATTTT; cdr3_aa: CASSISQGRSNQPQHF
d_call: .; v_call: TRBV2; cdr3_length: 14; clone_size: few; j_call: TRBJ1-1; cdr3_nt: TGTGCCAGCAGTGAGTACAGAGCGAACACTGAAGCTTTCTTT; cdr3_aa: CASSEYRANTEAFF
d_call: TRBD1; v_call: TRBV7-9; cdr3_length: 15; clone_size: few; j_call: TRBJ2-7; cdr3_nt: TGTGCCAGCAGCACCGGACAGGGTTACTCCTACGAGCAGTACTTC; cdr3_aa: CASSTGQGYSYEQYF
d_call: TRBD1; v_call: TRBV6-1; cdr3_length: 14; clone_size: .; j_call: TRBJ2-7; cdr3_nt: TGTGCCAGCACTAGGACAGGGACGCCGTACGAGCAGTACTTC; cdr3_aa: CASTRTGTPYEQYF
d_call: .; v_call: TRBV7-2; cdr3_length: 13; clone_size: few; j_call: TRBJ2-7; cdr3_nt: TGTGCCAGCAGCTTAGTGAGGGCGGGCGAGCAGTACTTC; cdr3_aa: CASSLVRAGEQYF
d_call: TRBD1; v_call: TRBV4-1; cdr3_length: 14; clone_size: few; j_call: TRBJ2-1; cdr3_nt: TGCGCCAGCAGCCAAGAAACAGGGGACAATGAGCAGTTCTTC; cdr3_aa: CASSQETGDNEQFF
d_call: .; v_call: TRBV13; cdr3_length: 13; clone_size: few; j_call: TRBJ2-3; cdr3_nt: TGTGCCAGCAGCTTTAAAAGCACAGATACGCAGTATTTT; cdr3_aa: CASSFKSTDTQYF
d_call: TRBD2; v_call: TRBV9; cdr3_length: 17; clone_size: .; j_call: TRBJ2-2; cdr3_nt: TGTGCCAGCAGCGTTCTAGCTAGCGGGGGGAACACCGGGGAGCTGTTTTTT; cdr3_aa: CASSVLASGGNTGELFF
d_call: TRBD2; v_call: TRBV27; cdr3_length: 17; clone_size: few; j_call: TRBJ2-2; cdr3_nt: TGTGCCAGCAGTTTATCGAATAGCGGGGGGGCCACCGGGGAGCTGTTTTTT; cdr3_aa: CASSLSNSGGATGELFF
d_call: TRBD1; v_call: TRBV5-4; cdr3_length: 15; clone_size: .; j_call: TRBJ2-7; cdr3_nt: TGTGCCAGCAGCTACCCCGAGGGGGCCTCCTACGAGCAGTACTTC; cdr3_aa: CASSYPEGASYEQYF
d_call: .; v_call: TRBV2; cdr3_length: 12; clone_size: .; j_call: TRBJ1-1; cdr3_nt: TGTGCCAAAAACAGGGTAGGCACTGAAGCTTTCTTT; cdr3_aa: CAKNRVGTEAFF
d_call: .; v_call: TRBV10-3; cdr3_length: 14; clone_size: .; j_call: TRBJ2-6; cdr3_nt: TGTGCCATCAGTAGGGAGTCTGGGGCCAACGTCCTGACTTTC; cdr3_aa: CAISRESGANVLTF
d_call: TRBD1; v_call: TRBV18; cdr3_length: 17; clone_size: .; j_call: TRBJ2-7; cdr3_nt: TGTGCCAGCTCACCCCCGAGGTGGACAGGGGAGGGCTACGAGCAGTACTTC; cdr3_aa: CASSPPRWTGEGYEQYF
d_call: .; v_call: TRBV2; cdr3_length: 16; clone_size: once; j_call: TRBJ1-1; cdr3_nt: TGTGCCAGCAACCAGGAGGCCTCGACAGGGAACACTGAAGCTTTCTTT; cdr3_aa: CASNQEASTGNTEAFF
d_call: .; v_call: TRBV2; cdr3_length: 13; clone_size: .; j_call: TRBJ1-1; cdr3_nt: TGTGCCAGCAGGGAGACGGAGAACACTGAAGCTTTCTTT; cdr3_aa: CASRETENTEAFF
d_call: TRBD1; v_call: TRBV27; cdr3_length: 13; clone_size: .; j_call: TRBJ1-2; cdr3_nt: TGTGCCAGCAGTTATGGGACAGGGAATGGCTACACCTTC; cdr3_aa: CASSYGTGNGYTF
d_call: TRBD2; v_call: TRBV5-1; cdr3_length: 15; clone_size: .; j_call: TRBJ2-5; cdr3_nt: TGCGCCAGCAGCAGCCAACTAGCGGATCAAGAGACCCAGTACTTC; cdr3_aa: CASSSQLADQETQYF
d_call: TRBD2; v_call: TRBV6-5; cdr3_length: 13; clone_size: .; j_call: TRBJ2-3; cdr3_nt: TGTGCCAGCAGTCCGACTAGCGGGGATACGCAGTATTTT; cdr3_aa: CASSPTSGDTQYF
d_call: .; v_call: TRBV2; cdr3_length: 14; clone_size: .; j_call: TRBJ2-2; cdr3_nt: TGTGCCAGCAGGGAGCTCCTTAGCACCGGGGAGCTGTTTTTT; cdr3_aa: CASRELLSTGELFF
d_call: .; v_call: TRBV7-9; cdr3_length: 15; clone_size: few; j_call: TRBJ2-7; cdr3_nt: TGTGCCAGCAGCTTAGCGTCGGTATGGGCCTACGAGCAGTACTTC; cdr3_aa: CASSLASVWAYEQYF
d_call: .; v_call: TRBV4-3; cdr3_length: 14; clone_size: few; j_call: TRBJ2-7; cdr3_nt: TGCGCCAGCAGCCAAGGCGGCACCTCCTACGAGCAGTACTTC; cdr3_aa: CASSQGGTSYEQYF
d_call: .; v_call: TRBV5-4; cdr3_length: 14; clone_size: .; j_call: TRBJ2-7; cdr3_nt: TGTGCCAGCAGCCACCCGGACTCCTCCTACGAGCAGTACTTC; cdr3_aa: CASSHPDSSYEQYF
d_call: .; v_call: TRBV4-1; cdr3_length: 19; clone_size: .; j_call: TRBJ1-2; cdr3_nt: TGCGCCAGCAGCCAAGTCCCCGTAACTTTTCAGGGGTCAGGGAGCGGCTACACCTTC; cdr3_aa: CASSQVPVTFQGSGSGYTF
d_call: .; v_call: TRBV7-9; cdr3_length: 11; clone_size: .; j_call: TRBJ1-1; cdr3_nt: TGTGCCAGCAGCTTACAGTATTCAGCTTTCTTT; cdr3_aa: CASSLQYSAFF
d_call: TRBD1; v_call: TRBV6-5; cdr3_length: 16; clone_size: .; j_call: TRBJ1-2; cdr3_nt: TGTGCCAGCAGTTCCGACAGGGGGATTACGCCCTATGGCTACACCTTC; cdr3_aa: CASSSDRGITPYGYTF
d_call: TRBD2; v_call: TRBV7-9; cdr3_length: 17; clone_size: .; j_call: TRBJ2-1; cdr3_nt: TGTTCCAGCAGATACAACCCCGGGACTAGCTCTTTCAATGAGCAGTTCTTC; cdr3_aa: CSSRYNPGTSSFNEQFF
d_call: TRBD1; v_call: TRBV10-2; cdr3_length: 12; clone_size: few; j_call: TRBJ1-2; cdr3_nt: TGCGCCAGCAGCCGGGACAGCTATGGCTACACCTTC; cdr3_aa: CASSRDSYGYTF
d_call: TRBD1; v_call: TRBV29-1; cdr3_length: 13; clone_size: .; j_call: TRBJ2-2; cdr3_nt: TGCAGCGTTACGCAGGGGGACACCGGGGAGCTGTTTTTT; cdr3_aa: CSVTQGDTGELFF
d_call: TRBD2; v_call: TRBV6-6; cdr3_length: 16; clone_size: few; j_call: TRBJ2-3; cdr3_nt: TGTGCCAGCAGTTACGGACTAGCGGGAGGGTCAGATACGCAGTATTTT; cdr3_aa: CASSYGLAGGSDTQYF
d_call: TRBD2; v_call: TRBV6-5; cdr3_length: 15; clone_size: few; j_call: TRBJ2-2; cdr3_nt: TGTGCCAGCAGTGCCGCGGGGGGCGGCATCGGGGAGCTGTTTTTT; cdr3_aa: CASSAAGGGIGELFF
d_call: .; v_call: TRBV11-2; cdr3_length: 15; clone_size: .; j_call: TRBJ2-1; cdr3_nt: TGTGCCAGCAGCTTAAATCAGGGTCCCTACAATGAGCAGTTCTTC; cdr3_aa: CASSLNQGPYNEQFF